This TCR beta chain was profiled in a study of blood T cell repertoires in COVID-19. Looking at the study overall: Spain, Italy and the United States supplied samples that represented acute and convalescent COVID-19. T cells, B-cell-depleted T cells, or PBMCs provided the cDNA or gDNA that served as material.

V was clipped by 10 bases and J by 7 bases; unmatched bases: 13. This CDR3 is built from 15 residues. CDR1 SGHAT and CDR2 FQNNGV come from the germline V gene. Authors' methods: Estimates of nucleated cell counts were drawn from the amplification of reference gene primers. Here immunoSEQ multiplex PCR was the method, and the copy in TCRdb shows in-frame clones only, minus some. V and J calls plus clone size are reproduced from that table; the DNA served to infer D and trimming. The data contain 200,000 to 250,000 clones, approximately 86% of them singletons. Sequenced material: peripheral blood. V and J are TRBV11-2 and TRBJ2-1; TRBD1 agrees at 10 bases. The receptor's source is a woman younger than 45 who had recovered from COVID-19. CDR3 amino acids: CATLLAGQGGNEQFF. The CDR3 DNA follows: TGTGCCACCCTCCTAGCCGGACAGGGGGGAAATGAGCAGTTCTTC.